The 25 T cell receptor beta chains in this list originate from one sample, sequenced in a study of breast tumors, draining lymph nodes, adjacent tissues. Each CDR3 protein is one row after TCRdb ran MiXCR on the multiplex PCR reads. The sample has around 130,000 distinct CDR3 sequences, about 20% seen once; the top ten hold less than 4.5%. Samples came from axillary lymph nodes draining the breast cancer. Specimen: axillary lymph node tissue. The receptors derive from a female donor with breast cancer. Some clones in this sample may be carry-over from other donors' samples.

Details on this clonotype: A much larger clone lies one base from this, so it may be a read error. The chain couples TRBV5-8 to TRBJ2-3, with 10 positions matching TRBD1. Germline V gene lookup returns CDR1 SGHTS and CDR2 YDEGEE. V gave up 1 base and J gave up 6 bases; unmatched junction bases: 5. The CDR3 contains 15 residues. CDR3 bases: TGTGCCAGCAGCTTGAGGGACAGGGGCATGGATACGCAGTATTTT. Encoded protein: CASSLRDRGMDTQYF. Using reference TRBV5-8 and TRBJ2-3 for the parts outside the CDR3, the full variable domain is EAGVTQSPTHLIKTRGQQATLRCSPISGHTSVYWYQQALGLGLQFLLWYDEGEERNRGNFPPRFSGRQFPNYSSELNVNALELEDSALYLCASSLRDRGMDTQYFGPGTRLTVL.

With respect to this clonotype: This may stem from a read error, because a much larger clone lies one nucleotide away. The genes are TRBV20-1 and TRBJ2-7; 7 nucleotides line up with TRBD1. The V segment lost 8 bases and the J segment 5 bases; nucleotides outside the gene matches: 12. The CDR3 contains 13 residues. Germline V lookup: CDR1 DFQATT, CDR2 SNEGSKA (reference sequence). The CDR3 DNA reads TGCAGTACCGGACTGACAGGGAACAACGAGCAGTACTTC. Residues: CSTGLTGNNEQYF.

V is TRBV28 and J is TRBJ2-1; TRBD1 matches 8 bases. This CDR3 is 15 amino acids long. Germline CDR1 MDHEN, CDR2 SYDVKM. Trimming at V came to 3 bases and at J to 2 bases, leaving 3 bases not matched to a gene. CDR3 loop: CASSFGQGAYNEQFF. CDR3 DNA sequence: TGTGCCAGCAGTTTCGGACAGGGTGCCTACAATGAGCAGTTCTTC.

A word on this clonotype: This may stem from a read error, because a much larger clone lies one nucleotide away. The CDR3 DNA reads as TGTGCCAGCTCACCAGGGGGACAGGGGTACGGGCAGTACTTC. Protein sequence: CASSPGGQGYGQYF. The V and J genes are TRBV18 and TRBJ2-7, with 10 bases aligning to TRBD1. Germline values: CDR1 KGHSH, CDR2 LQKENI. This CDR3 is 14 amino acids long.

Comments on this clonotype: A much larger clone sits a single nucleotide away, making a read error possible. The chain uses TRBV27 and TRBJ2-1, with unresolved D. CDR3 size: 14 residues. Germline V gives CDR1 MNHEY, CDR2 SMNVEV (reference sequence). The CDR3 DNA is TGTGCCATCAGTTGGCTGCGAGATAACAATGAGCAGTTCTTC. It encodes CAISWLRDNNEQFF.

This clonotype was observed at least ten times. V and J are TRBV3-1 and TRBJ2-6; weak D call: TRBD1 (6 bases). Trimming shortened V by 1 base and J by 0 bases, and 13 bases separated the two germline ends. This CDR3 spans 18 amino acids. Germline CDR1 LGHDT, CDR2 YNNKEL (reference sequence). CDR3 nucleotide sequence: TGTGCCAGCAGCCAAGGAAACAGAGGGGGCTCTGGGGCCAACGTCCTGACTTTC. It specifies CASSQGNRGGSGANVLTF.

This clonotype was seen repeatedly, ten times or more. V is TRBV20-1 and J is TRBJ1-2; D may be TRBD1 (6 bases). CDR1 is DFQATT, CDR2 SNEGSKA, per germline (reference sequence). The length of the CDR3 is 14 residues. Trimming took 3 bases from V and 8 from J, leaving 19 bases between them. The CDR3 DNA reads TGCAGTGCTAGGGAGCCAGGGGCGGTGGGCGGCTACACCTTC. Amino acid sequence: CSAREPGAVGGYTF.

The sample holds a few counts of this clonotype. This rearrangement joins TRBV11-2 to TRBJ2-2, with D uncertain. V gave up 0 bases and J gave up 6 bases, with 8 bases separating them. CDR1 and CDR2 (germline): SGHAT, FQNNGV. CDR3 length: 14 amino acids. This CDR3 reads CASSLEIGPGELFF. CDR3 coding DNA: TGTGCCAGCAGCTTAGAGATCGGTCCCGGGGAGCTGTTTTTT.

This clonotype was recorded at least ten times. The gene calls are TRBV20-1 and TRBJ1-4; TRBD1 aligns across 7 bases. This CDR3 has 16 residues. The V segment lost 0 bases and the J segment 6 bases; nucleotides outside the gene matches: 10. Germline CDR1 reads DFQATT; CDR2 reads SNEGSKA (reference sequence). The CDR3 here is CSARDPGGRLDEKLFF. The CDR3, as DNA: TGCAGTGCTAGAGATCCAGGGGGAAGATTGGATGAAAAACTGTTTTTT.

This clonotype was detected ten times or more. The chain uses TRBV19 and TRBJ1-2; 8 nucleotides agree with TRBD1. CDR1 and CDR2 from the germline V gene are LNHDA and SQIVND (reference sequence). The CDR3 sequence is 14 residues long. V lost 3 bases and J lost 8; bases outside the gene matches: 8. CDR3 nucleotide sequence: TGTGCCAGTAGTATCAGCGGACAGGGCGCCGGCTACACCTTC. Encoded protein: CASSISGQGAGYTF.

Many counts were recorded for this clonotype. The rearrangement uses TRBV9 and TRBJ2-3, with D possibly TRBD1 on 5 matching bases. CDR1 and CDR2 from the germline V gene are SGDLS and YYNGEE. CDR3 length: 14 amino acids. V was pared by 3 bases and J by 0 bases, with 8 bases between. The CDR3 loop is CASSARASTDTQYF. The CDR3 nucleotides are TGTGCCAGCAGCGCCAGGGCGAGCACAGATACGCAGTATTTT.

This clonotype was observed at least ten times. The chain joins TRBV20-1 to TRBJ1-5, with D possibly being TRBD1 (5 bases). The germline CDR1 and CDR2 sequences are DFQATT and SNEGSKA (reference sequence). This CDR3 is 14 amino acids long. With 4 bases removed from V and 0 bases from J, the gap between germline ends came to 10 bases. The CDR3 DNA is TGCAGTGCTACACAGGTTAATAGCAATCAGCCCCAGCATTTT. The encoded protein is CSATQVNSNQPQHF.

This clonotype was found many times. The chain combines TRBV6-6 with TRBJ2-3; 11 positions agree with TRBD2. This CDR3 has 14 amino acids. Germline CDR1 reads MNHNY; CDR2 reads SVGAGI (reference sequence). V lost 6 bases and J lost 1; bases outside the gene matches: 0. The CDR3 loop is CASRLAGGTDTQYF. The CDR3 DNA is TGTGCCAGCAGACTAGCGGGGGGCACAGATACGCAGTATTTT.

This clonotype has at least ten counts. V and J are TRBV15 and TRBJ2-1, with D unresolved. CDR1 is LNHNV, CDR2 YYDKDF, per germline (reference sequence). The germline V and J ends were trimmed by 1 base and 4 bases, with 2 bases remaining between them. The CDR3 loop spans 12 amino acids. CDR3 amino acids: CATSRVYNEQFF. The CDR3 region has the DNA TGTGCCACCAGCAGAGTGTACAATGAGCAGTTCTTC.

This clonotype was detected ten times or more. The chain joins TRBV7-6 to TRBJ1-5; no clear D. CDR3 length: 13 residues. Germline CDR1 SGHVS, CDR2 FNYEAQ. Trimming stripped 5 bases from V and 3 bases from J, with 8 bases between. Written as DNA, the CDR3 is TGTGCCAGCAGCCAAAACTACAATCAGCCCCAGCATTTT. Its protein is CASSQNYNQPQHF.

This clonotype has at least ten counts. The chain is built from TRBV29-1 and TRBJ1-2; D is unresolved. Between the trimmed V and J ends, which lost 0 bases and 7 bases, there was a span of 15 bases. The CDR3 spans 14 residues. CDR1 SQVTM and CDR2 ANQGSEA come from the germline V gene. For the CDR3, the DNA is TGCAGCGTTGAAGATCCGGGGAGAAGAGGTGGCTACACCTTC. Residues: CSVEDPGRRGGYTF.

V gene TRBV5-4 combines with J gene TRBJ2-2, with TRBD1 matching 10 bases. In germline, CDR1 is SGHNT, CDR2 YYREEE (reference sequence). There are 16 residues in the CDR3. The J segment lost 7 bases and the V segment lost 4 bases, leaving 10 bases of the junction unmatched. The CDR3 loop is CASSPPGTGVGGELFF. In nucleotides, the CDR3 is TGTGCCAGCAGCCCACCCGGGACAGGGGTCGGCGGGGAGCTGTTTTTT.

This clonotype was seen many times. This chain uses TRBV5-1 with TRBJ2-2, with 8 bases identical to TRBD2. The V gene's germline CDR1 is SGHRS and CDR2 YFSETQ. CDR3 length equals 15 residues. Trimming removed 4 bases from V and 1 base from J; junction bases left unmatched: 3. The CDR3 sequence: CASSGTSQNTGELFF. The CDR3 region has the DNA TGCGCCAGCAGCGGGACTAGTCAGAACACCGGGGAGCTGTTTTTT.

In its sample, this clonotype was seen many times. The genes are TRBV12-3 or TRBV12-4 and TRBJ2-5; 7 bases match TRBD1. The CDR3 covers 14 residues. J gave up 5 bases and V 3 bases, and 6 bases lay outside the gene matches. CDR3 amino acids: CASSFRQGEETQYF. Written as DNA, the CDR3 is TGTGCCAGCAGTTTCCGACAGGGCGAGGAGACCCAGTACTTC.

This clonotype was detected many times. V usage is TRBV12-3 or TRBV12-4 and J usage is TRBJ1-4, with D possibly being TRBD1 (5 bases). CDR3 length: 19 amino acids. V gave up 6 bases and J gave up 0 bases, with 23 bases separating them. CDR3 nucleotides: TGTGCCAGCAGGCCCAGGGTAAACCGACACCATGCAACTAATGAAAAACTGTTTTTT. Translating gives CASRPRVNRHHATNEKLFF.

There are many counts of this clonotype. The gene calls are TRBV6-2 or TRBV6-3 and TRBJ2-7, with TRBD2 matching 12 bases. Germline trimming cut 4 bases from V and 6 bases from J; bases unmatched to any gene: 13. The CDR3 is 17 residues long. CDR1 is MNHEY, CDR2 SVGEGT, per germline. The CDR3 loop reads CASSSTSGSRRSGEQYF. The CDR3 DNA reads TGTGCCAGCAGTTCGACTAGCGGGAGTCGTCGGTCGGGCGAGCAGTACTTC.

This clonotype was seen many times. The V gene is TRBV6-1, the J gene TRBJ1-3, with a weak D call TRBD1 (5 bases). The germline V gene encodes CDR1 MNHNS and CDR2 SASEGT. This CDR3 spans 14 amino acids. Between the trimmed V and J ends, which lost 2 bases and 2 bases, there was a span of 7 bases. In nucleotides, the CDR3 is TGTGCCAGCAGTGAAAGGGGAGCTGGAAACACCATATATTTT. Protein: CASSERGAGNTIYF.

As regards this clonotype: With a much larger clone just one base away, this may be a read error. CDR3 sequence (DNA): TGTGCCAGCAGCGTTGGGTTAGGGGGTAGCGACACCATATATTTT. Residues: CASSVGLGGSDTIYF. The chain combines TRBV9 with TRBJ1-3, with D maybe TRBD1 (6 bases). The CDR3 is 15 amino acids. V shed 2 bases and J shed 8 bases, with 17 bases lying between them. Germline CDR1 is SGDLS and CDR2 is YYNGEE.

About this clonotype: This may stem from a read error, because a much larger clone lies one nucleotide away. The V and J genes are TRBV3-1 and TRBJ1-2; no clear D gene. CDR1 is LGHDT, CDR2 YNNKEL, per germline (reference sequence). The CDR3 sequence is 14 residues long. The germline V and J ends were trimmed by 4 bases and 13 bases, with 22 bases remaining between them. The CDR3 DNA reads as TGTGCCAGCAGCCGAGATTTGGCAGCCCTCGTGTCCACCTTC. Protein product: CASSRDLAALVSTF. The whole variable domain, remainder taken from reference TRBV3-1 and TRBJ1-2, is DTAVSQTPKYLVTQMGNDKSIKCEQNLGHDTMYWYKQDSKKFLKIMFSYNNKELIINETVPNRFSPKSPDKAHLNLHINSLELGDSAVYFCASSRDLAALVSTFGSGTRLTVV.

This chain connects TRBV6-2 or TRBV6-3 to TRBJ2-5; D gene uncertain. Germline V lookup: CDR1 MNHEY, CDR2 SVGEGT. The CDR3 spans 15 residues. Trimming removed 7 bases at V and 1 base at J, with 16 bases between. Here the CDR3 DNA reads TGTGCCAGCAACTATCGTCGGGCCATCCAAGAGACCCAGTACTTC. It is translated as CASNYRRAIQETQYF.